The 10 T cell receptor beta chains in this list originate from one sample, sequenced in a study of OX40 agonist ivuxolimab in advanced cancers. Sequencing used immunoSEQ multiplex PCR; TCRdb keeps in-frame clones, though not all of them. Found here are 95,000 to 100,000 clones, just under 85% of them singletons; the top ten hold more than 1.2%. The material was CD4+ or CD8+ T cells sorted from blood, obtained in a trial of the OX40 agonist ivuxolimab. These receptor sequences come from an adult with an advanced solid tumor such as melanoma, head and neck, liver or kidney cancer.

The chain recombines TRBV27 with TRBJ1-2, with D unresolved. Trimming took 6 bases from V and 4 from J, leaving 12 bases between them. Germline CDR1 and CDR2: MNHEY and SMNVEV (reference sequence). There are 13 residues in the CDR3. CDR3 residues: CASRSGSSYGYTF. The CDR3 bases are TGTGCCAGCAGGTCGGGGTCTTCCTATGGCTACACCTTC.

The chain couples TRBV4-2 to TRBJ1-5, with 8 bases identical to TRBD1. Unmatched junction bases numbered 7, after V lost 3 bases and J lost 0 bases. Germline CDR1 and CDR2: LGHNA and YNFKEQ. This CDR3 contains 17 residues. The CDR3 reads CASSHSGQGFSNQPQHF. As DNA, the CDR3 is TGTGCCAGCAGCCATTCCGGACAGGGTTTTAGCAATCAGCCCCAGCATTTT.

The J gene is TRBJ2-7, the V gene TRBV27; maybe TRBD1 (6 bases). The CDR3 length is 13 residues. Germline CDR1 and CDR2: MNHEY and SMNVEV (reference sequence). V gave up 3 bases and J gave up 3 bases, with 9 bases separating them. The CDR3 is CASSFGQSYEQYF. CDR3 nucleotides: TGTGCCAGCAGTTTTGGACAGAGCTACGAGCAGTACTTC.

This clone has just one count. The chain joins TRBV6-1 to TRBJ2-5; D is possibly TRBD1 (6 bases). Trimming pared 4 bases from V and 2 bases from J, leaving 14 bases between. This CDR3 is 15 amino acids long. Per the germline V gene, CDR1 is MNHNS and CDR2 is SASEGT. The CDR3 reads CASSALQGAQETQYF. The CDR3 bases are TGTGCCAGCAGTGCATTACAGGGAGCGCAAGAGACCCAGTACTTC.

DNA for the CDR3: TGTGCCAGCTCACCAATGCAGGGAGGAAACACCATATATTTT. This gives the protein CASSPMQGGNTIYF. The chain carries TRBV18 and TRBJ1-3; tentative D call: TRBD1 (5 bases). The CDR3 length is 14 residues. Germline lookup yields CDR1 KGHSH and CDR2 LQKENI. Trimming cost V 2 bases and J 4 bases, with 9 bases left between them. The whole variable domain, filled in from reference TRBV18 and TRBJ1-3, reads NAGVMQNPRHLVRRRGQEARLRCSPMKGHSHVYWYRQLPEEGLKFMVYLQKENIIDESGMPKERFSAEFPKEGPSILRIQQVVRGDSAAYFCASSPMQGGNTIYFGEGSWLTVV.

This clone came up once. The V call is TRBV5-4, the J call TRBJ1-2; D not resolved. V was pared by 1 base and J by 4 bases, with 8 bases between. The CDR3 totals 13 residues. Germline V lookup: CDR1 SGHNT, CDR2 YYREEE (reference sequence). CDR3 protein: CASSLNGLYGYTF. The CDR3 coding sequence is TGTGCCAGCAGCTTGAATGGGCTCTATGGCTACACCTTC.

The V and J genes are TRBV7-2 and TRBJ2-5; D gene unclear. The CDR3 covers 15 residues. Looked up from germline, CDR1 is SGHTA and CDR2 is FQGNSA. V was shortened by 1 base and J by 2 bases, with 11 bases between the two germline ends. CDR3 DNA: TGTGCCAGCAGCTTAGGCTCTTTCCGTCAAGAGACCCAGTACTTC. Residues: CASSLGSFRQETQYF. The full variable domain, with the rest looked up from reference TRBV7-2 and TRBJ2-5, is GAGVSQSPSNKVTEKGKDVELRCDPISGHTALYWYRQSLGQGLEFLIYFQGNSAPDKSGLPSDRFSAERTGGSVSTLTIQRTQQEDSAVYLCASSLGSFRQETQYFGPGTRLLVL.

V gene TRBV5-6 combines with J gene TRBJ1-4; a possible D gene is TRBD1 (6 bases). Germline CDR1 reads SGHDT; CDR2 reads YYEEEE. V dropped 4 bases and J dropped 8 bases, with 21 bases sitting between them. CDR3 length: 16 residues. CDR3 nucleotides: TGTGCCAGCAGCGAAGCTGGGGGGCGCGAGCCCGAAAAACTGTTTTTT. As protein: CASSEAGGREPEKLFF.

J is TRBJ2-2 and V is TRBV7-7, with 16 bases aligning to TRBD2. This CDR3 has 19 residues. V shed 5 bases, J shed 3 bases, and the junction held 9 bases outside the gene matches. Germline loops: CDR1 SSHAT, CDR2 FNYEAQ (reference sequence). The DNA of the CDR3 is TGTGCCAGCAGCCCGGGACTAGCGGGAGGGACGGGTGACACCGGGGAGCTGTTTTTT. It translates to CASSPGLAGGTGDTGELFF. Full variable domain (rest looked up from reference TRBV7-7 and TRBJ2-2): GAGVSQSPRYKVTKRGQDVTLRCDPISSHATLYWYQQALGQGPEFLTYFNYEAQPDKSGLPSDRFSAERPEGSISTLTIQRTEQRDSAMYRCASSPGLAGGTGDTGELFFGEGSRLTVL.

CDR3 sequence (DNA): TGTGCCAGCAGCGTAGGTTTGGGGACTTACCCTCAAGAGACCCAGTACTTC. The encoded protein is CASSVGLGTYPQETQYF. J is TRBJ2-5 and V is TRBV9; a weak D match, TRBD2 (6 bases). The CDR3 runs to 17 residues. CDR1 and CDR2 (germline): SGDLS, YYNGEE. V was clipped by 0 bases and J by 2 bases, with 17 bases between them.